The 13 T cell receptor delta chains in this list originate from one sample, sequenced in a study of gamma-delta T cells after stem cell transplantation (TCRdb year 2016). Library prep was done by RT-PCR. Sequenced on an Illumina MiSeq. With CATT, TCRdb called clones again from the public reads; duplicate DNA rows were later joined. This sample has over a thousand delta-chain clones in its table, and around 1.9% of those were observed once. Jointly, the top ten make up around a fifth of the sample. The sample consisted of gamma-delta T cells. These receptors all come from a human donor. It is not recorded whose cells these are; they may come from a transplant donor.

The table lists this clone with a few counts. This is likely an artifact of a read error, given a far larger clone one base away. The same CDR3 is also encoded by other DNA sequences in this sample. The V and J genes are TRDV2 and TRDJ1; the match to TRDD3 covers 12 bases. Germline V lookup: CDR1 GEAIGNYY, CDR2 EKD. The CDR3 runs to 17 residues. The J segment lost 4 bases and the V segment lost 7 bases, leaving 15 bases of the junction unmatched. The CDR3 sequence: CACDELGDTQRNDKLIF. As DNA, the CDR3 is TGTGCCTGCGACGAGCTGGGGGATACGCAGCGAAACGATAAACTCATCTTT.

About this clone itself: TCRdb lists the protein of a much larger clone for this DNA, which differs at residue 12, so this is likely a read error; the protein given here is translated from the DNA itself. The genes are TRDV2 and TRDJ2; a possible D gene is TRDD3 (6 bases). The CDR3 totals 20 residues. V gave up 1 base and J gave up 0 bases, with 23 bases separating them. CDR1 is GEAIGNYY, CDR2 EKD, per germline. The CDR3 DNA sequence: TGTGCCTGTGACACGATACTGGGACATACGGGGCTGCCTTTGACAGCACAACTCTTCTTT. It translates to CACDTILGHTGLPLTAQLFF.

This clone was seen only a few times. A read error is likely here: a far larger clone is one base away. Other DNA sequences in the sample encode the same CDR3. The genes are TRDV2 and TRDJ1, with 11 bases matching TRDD3. The CDR3 contains 16 residues. Looked up from germline, CDR1 is GEAIGNYY and CDR2 is EKD. In DNA, the CDR3 is TGTGCCTTACTGCGGCTGGGGGATACATACACCGATAAACTCATCTTC. Protein product: CALLRLGDTYTDKLIF.

A remark on this clone: TCRdb attributes to this sequence the protein of a much larger clone, which differs from the DNA translation at residue 3; a read error is likely, and the protein displayed is translated from the DNA. The V gene is TRDV2, the J gene TRDJ1; 10 bases align to TRDD3. Germline loops: CDR1 GEAIGNYY, CDR2 EKD. This CDR3 contains 17 residues. The CDR3 protein is CARDNVLGDSYTDKLIF. DNA of the CDR3: TGTGCCCGTGACAACGTACTGGGGGATTCGTACACCGATAAACTCATCTTT.

This clone turned up a few times. A far larger clone differs by one base, so this is likely a read error. The sample contains more than one DNA sequence encoding this CDR3. The chain couples TRDV2 to TRDJ1; TRDD3 aligns across 7 bases. The CDR3 runs 22 residues. Germline assignment: CDR1 GEAIGNYY and CDR2 EKD. CDR3 protein: CACDTVVVGDWGPLGNTDKLIF. The DNA for the CDR3 is TGCGCCTGTGACACCGTCGTGGTTGGCGACTGGGGACCTTTGGGTAATACCGATAAACTCATCTTT.

The chain employs TRDV1 and TRDJ1, with 11 bases aligning to TRDD3. The CDR3 length is 18 residues. The V gene's germline CDR1 is TSWWSYY and CDR2 QGS. With 3 bases clipped from V and 1 base from J, the junction kept 10 bases outside the gene matches. The CDR3 loop reads CALGDPVLGDMSTDKLIF. DNA for the CDR3: TGTGCTCTTGGGGATCCGGTACTGGGGGATATGAGCACCGATAAACTCATCTTT.

This clone was seen only a few times. Since a far larger clone is one base different, this is likely a read error. The chain has TRDV2 and TRDJ3; 9 bases are shared with TRDD3. CDR3 length: 20 amino acids. CDR1 and CDR2 from the germline V gene are GEAIGNYY and EKD. The trim removed 0 bases at V and 2 bases at J, leaving 10 bases unmatched. Here the CDR3 reads CACDTATGGPRPWDTRQMFF. CDR3 DNA: TGTGCCTGTGACACCGCGACTGGGGGACCCCGCCCCTGGGACACCCGACAGATGTTTTTC.

For this clone: The protein TCRdb lists belongs to a much larger clone and differs from this DNA's translation at residue 4, which points to a read error; the protein shown is made from the DNA. The chain recombines TRDV2 with TRDJ1; the match to TRDD3 covers 12 bases. The CDR3 loop spans 18 amino acids. The germline V gene has CDR1 GEAIGNYY and CDR2 EKD. This CDR3 reads CACGTVTGGYPYTDKLIF. CDR3 nucleotides: TGTGCCTGTGGCACCGTTACTGGGGGATACCCGTACACCGATAAACTCATCTTT.

The table lists this clone with a few counts. Only one base separates this from a far larger clonotype, so it likely reflects a read error. CDR3 DNA sequence: TGTGCCTGTGACGAGCTGGGGGATACGCAGCGAAACGATAAACCCATCTTT. Its protein is CACDELGDTQRNDKPIF. The rearrangement joins TRDV2 to TRDJ1; 12 bases fit TRDD3. This CDR3 has 17 amino acids. Germline V CDR1 and CDR2: GEAIGNYY, EKD.

Relative to its sample, this clone is hyperexpanded. Other DNA sequences in this specimen translate into the identical CDR3. The chain couples TRDV2 to TRDJ1; 9 bases align to TRDD3. The V and J ends lost 0 bases and 0 bases, in that order; junction bases with no gene match: 10. Germline assignment: CDR1 GEAIGNYY and CDR2 EKD. The CDR3 has 18 residues. CDR3 DNA sequence: TGTGCCTGTGACACCCTGATGGGGATACGCGGGGACACCGATAAACTCATCTTT. Its protein is CACDTLMGIRGDTDKLIF.

On this clone itself: A far larger clone is off by one base, so a read error is likely. Within the sample, other DNA sequences also encode this same CDR3. The CDR3 DNA reads as TGTGCCTGTGACACCGTGTCGACTGGGGGATACGGCCCCGATAAACTCATCTTT. Encoded protein: CACDTVSTGGYGPDKLIF. The V and J genes are TRDV2 and TRDJ1; 13 nucleotides align to TRDD3. The CDR3 contains 18 residues. V lost 0 bases and J lost 3; bases outside the gene matches: 9. The germline V gene encodes CDR1 GEAIGNYY and CDR2 EKD.

This clone is judged medium-sized. The V and J genes are TRDV2 and TRDJ1; 7 nucleotides match TRDD3. The CDR3 loop spans 15 amino acids. Germline CDR1 is GEAIGNYY and CDR2 is EKD. Germline trimming cut 3 bases from V and 3 bases from J; bases unmatched to any gene: 9. The CDR3 sequence: CACDSLGTRADKLIF. The CDR3 nucleotides read TGTGCCTGTGACTCACTGGGGACCAGGGCCGATAAACTCATCTTT.

This clone is labeled as medium-sized. This clone may be a read error of a much larger clone one base away. The V call is TRDV2, the J call TRDJ1, with D perhaps given as TRDD1 or TRDD3 (5 bases each). The CDR3 extends over 16 amino acids. The germline CDR1 and CDR2 sequences are GEAIGNYY and EKD. Trimming removed 5 bases from V and 3 bases from J, with 21 bases in between. The CDR3 sequence: CACGAIGIEMADKLIF. The CDR3 region has the DNA TGTGCCTGTGGCGCTATAGGGATCGAAATGGCCGATAAACTCATCTTT.